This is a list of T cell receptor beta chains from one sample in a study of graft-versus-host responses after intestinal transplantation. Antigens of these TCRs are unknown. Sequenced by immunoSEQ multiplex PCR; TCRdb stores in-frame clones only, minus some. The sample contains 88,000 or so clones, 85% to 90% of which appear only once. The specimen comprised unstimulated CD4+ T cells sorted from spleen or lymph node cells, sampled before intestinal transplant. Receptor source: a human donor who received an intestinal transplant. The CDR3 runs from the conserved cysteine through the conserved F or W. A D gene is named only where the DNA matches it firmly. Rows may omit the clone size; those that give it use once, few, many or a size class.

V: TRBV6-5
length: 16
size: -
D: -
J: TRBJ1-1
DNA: TGTGCCAGCAGTTACCACCAACAGGGACTGAACACTGAAGCTTTCTTT
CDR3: CASSYHQQGLNTEAFF

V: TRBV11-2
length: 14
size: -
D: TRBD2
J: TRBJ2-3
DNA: TGTGCCAGCAGCTTAGGGGGGGGGACAGATACGCAGTATTTT
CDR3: CASSLGGGTDTQYF

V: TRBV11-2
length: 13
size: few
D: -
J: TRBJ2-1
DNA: TGTGCCAGCGGGGAGAGCTCCTACAATGAGCAGTTCTTC
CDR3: CASGESSYNEQFF

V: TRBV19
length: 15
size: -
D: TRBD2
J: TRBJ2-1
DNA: TGTGCCAGTAGTATAGAGGGACTAGTAGGGAATGAGCAGTTCTTC
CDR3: CASSIEGLVGNEQFF

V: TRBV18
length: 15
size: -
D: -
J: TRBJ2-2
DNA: TGTGCCAGCTCACCTCTAGTACGGGAAGTCGGGGAGCTGTTTTTT
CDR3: CASSPLVREVGELFF

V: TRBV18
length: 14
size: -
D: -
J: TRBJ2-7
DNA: TGTGCCAGCTCACCACCTTTCACAACCTACGAGCAGTACTTC
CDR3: CASSPPFTTYEQYF

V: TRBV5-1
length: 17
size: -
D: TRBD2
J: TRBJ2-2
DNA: TGCGCCAGCAGCTTGGTAGCGGGGAAACAGAACACCGGGGAGCTGTTTTTT
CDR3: CASSLVAGKQNTGELFF

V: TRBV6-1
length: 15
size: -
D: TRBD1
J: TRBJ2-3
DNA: TGTGCCAGCGAAAGAGGGACAGGGCTAACAGATACGCAGTATTTT
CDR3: CASERGTGLTDTQYF

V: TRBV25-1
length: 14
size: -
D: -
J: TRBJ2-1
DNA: TGTGCCAGCAGCCAGGCCGGGACTGGGAATGAGCAGTTCTTC
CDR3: CASSQAGTGNEQFF

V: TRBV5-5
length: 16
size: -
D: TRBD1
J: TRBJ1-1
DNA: TGTGCCAGCAGCTTGGAGGGGGGGACAGGTAACACTGAAGCTTTCTTT
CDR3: CASSLEGGTGNTEAFF

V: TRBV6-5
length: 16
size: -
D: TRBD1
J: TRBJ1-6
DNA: TGTGCCAGCAGTTACGAGGTGGACAGGGACAATTCACCCCTCCACTTT
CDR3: CASSYEVDRDNSPLHF

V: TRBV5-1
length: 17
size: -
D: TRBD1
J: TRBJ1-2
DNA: TGCGCCAGCAGCTTGACCGGGACAGGGGGCCGGGACTATGGCTACACCTTC
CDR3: CASSLTGTGGRDYGYTF

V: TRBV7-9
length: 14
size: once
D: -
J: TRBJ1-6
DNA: TGTGCCAGCAGGGCGGGGAGGGCGTGCCCACCCCTCCACTTT
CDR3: CASRAGRACPPLHF

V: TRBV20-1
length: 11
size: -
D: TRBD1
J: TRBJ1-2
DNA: TGCAGTGCCCCGCACAGGGGTGGCTACACCTTC
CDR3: CSAPHRGGYTF

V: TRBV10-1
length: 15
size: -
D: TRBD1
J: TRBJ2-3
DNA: TGCGCCAGCACTCAAGGGACAGGGGACGCAGATACGCAGTATTTT
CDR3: CASTQGTGDADTQYF

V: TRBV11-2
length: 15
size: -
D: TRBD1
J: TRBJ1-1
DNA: TGTGCCGGCAGCCAACCGGGGACAGTAAACACTGAAGCTTTCTTT
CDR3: CAGSQPGTVNTEAFF

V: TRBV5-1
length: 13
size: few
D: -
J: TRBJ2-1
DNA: TGCGCCAGCAGCTTGGGGGGGACAAATGAGCAGTTCTTC
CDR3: CASSLGGTNEQFF

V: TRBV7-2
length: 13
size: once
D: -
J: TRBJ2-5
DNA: TGTGCCAGCAGGGTCCGCCGGGATGGGGCCCAGTACTTC
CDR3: CASRVRRDGAQYF

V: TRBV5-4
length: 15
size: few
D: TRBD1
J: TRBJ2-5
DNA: TGTGCCAGCAGCCCACCGGGACAGGCCTCGGGGACCCAGTACTTC
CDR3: CASSPPGQASGTQYF

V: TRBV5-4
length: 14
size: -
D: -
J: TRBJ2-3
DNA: TGTGCCAGCAGCCCACCTGGAGGGTCAGATACGCAGTATTTT
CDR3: CASSPPGGSDTQYF

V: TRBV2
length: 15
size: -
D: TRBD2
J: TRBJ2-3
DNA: TGTGCCAGCAGGCCGGGACTAGCGGGGTCAGATACGCAGTATTTT
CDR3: CASRPGLAGSDTQYF

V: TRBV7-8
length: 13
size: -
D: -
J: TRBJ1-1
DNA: TGTGCCAGCAGCTTAGTTTTCGTTGCTGAAGCTTTCTTT
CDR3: CASSLVFVAEAFF

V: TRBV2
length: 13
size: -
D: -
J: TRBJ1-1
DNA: TGTGCCAGCAGGAACAGCAGGAACACTGAAGCTTTCTTT
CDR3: CASRNSRNTEAFF

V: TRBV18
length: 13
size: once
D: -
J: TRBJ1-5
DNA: TGTGCCAGCTCACCGGACATGGGGCAGCCCCAGCATTTT
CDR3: CASSPDMGQPQHF

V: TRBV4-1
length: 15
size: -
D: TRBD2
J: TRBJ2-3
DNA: TGCGCCAGCAGCCGTCTAGCGGGGGGACGGGATACGCAGTATTTT
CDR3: CASSRLAGGRDTQYF

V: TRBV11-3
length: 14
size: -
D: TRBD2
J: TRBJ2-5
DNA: TGTGCCAGCAGCTTAGACGGGACTAGCCCAACCCAGTACTTC
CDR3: CASSLDGTSPTQYF

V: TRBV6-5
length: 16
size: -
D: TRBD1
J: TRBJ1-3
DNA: TGTGCCAGCAGTTACGCAGGGGGTGTCTCTGGAAACACCATATATTTT
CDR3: CASSYAGGVSGNTIYF